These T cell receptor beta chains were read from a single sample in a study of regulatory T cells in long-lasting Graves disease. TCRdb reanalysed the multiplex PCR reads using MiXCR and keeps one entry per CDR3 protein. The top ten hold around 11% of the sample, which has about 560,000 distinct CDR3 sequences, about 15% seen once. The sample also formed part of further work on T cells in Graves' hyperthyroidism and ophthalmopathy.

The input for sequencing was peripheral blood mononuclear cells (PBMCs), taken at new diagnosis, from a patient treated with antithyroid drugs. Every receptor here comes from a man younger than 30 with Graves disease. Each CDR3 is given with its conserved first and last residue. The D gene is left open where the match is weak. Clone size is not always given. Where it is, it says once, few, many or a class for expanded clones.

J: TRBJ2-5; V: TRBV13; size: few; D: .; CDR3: CASSLGRGTETQYF; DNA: TGTGCCAGCAGCTTAGGTAGGGGGACGGAGACCCAGTACTTC
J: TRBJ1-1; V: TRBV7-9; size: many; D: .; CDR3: CASSLLAGTEAFF; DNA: TGTGCCAGCAGCTTACTCGCCGGGACTGAAGCTTTCTTT
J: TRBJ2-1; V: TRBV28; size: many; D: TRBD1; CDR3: CASSGTADPGAEQFF; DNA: TGTGCCAGCAGTGGGACAGCCGACCCTGGGGCTGAGCAGTTCTTC
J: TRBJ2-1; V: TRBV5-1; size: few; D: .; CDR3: CASSSQSIAYNEQFF; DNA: TGCGCCAGCAGCTCCCAGAGTATCGCCTACAATGAGCAGTTCTTC
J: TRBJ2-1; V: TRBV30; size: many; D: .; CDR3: CAWSGSIPANEQFF; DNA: TGTGCCTGGAGTGGAAGTATCCCGGCGAATGAGCAGTTCTTC
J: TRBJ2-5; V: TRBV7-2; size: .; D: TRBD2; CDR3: CASPLGGAGTSGFRETQYF; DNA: TGTGCCAGCCCCCTAGGAGGGGCCGGGACTAGCGGGTTCCGAGAGACCCAGTACTTC
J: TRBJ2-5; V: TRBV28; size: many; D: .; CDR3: CASSFGWGETQYF; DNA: TGTGCCAGCAGTTTCGGGTGGGGAGAGACCCAGTACTTC
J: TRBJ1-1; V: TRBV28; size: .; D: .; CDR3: CASSLWHTEAFF; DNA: TGTGCCAGCAGTTTATGGCACACTGAAGCTTTCTTT
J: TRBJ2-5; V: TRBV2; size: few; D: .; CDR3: CASSVGRVGETQYF; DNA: TGTGCCAGCAGTGTGGGCAGGGTTGGAGAGACCCAGTACTTC
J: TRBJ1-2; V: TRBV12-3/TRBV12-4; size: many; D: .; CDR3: CASSGRAGVRYGYTF; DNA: TGTGCCAGCAGTGGGAGGGCTGGGGTCCGATATGGCTACACCTTC
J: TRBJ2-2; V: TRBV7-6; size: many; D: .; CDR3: CASSLSGRANTGELFF; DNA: TGTGCCAGCAGCTTATCCGGCAGGGCGAACACCGGGGAGCTGTTTTTT
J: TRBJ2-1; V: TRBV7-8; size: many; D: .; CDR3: CASSRGRVNNEQFF; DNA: TGTGCCAGCAGTAGGGGGAGAGTGAACAATGAGCAGTTCTTC
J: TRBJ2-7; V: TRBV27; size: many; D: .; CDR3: CASSPRQVSSYEQYF; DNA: TGTGCCAGCAGTCCTCGACAGGTGAGCTCCTACGAGCAGTACTTC
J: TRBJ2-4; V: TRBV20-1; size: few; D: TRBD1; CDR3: CSARGQGADIQYF; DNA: TGCAGTGCTAGAGGGCAGGGGGCAGACATTCAGTACTTC
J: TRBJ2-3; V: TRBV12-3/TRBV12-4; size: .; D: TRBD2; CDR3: CASLRGGSDTQYF; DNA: TGTGCCAGCTTACGGGGGGGATCAGATACGCAGTATTTT
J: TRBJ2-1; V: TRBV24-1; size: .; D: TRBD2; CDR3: CATSDLPVAGGLRYEQFF; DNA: TGTGCCACCAGTGATTTGCCCGTAGCGGGAGGACTCCGATATGAGCAGTTCTTC
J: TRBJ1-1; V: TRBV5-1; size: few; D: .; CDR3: CASSLALGANTEAFF; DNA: TGCGCCAGCAGCTTGGCGTTGGGGGCTAACACTGAAGCTTTCTTT
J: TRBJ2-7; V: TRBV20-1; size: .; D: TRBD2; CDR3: CSARTSGQVRGEQYF; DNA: TGCAGTGCCAGGACTAGCGGCCAAGTAAGGGGCGAGCAGTACTTC
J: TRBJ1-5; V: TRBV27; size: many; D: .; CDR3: CASSLLGNQPQHF; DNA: TGTGCCAGCAGTTTACTGGGCAATCAGCCCCAGCATTTT
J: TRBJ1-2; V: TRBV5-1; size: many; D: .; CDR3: CASSGDGFYGYTF; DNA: TGCGCCAGCAGCGGGGACGGTTTCTATGGCTACACCTTC